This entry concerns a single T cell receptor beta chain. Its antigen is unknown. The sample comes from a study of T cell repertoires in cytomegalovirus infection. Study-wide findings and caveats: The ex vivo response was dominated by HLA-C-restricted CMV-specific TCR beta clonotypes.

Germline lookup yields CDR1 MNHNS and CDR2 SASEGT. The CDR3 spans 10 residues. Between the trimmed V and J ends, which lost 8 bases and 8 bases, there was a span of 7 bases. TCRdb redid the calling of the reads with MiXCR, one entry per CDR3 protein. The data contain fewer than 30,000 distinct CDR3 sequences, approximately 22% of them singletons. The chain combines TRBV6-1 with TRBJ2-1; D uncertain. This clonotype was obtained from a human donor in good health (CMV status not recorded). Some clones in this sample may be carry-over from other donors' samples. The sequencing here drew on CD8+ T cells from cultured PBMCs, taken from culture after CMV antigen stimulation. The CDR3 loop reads CASANHEQFF. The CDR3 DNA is TGTGCCAGCGCCAACCATGAGCAGTTCTTC.